These 22 T cell receptor beta chains came from one sample sequenced in a study of CD8+CD57+ T cells in acquired aplastic anemia. Both TCR beta VDJ combination and CDR3 sequence profiling were carried out. Genomic DNA was the template for this profiling. TCRdb passed the reads through MiXCR, listing each CDR3 protein once. The sample contains 100,000 to 150,000 distinct CDR3 sequences, 45% to 60% of which appear only once. Whoever was chosen for sequencing had shown CD8+CD57+ cell expansion by flow cytometry. The sequencing input was sorted CD4+, CD8+, or CD8+CD57+ T cells (not recorded which) from PBMCs. These receptors all come from a human donor with aplastic anemia.

The chain couples TRBV7-9 to TRBJ1-1; TRBD1 might be the D (5 bases). This CDR3 is 15 amino acids long. V was cut by 2 bases and J by 2 bases, with 12 bases left in between. Germline CDR1 reads SEHNR; CDR2 reads FQNEAQ (reference sequence). CDR3 DNA: TGTGCCAGCAGCTTAACTCTCAGGGTAAACACTGAAGCTTTCTTT. This translates into CASSLTLRVNTEAFF.

This clonotype has a count of ten or more. The gene calls are TRBV6-5 and TRBJ2-7, with 11 bases lining up with TRBD2. This CDR3 is built from 15 residues. V gave up 2 bases and J gave up 4 bases; unmatched junction bases: 4. Germline V gives CDR1 MNHEY, CDR2 SVGAGI. The CDR3 region is CASSYGLAGIYEQYF. CDR3 coding DNA: TGTGCCAGCAGTTACGGACTAGCGGGCATTTACGAGCAGTACTTC.

The table lists this clonotype with many counts. The chain combines TRBV9 with TRBJ1-3, with 7 bases that match TRBD1. In germline, CDR1 is SGDLS, CDR2 YYNGEE. The CDR3 has 14 residues. Trimming at V came to 4 bases and at J to 6 bases, leaving 7 bases not matched to a gene. The DNA for the CDR3 is TGTGCCAGCAGCCCCGGGACAGCCGCAAACACCATATATTTT. It is translated as CASSPGTAANTIYF.

The table lists this clonotype with many counts. V usage is TRBV20-1 and J usage is TRBJ1-6, with 7 bases fitting TRBD1. Germline V gene lookup returns CDR1 DFQATT and CDR2 SNEGSKA (reference sequence). This CDR3 is built from 14 residues. V was clipped by 5 bases and J by 2 bases; unmatched bases: 3. CDR3 residues: CSAPDRPYNSPLHF. DNA of the CDR3: TGCAGTGCTCCGGACAGGCCCTATAATTCACCCCTCCACTTT.

This clonotype was picked up a small number of times. J is TRBJ2-2 and V is TRBV10-3; perhaps D is TRBD1 or TRBD2 (7 bases each). V shed 6 bases and J shed 3 bases, with 11 bases lying between them. There are 14 residues in the CDR3. CDR1 and CDR2 from the germline V gene are ENHRY and SYGVKD. The CDR3 loop reads CAIRAGGDTGELFF. DNA for the CDR3: TGTGCCATCAGAGCAGGGGGGGACACCGGGGAGCTGTTTTTT.

In the case of this clonotype: At one end the junction does not follow the germline gene, possibly because of a read error. The chain carries TRBV7-3 and TRBJ2-2; TRBD2 might be the D (5 bases). The germline CDR1 and CDR2 sequences are SGHTA and FQGTGA. The CDR3 has 13 residues. CDR3 loop: CASSHEGTGELFF. The CDR3 DNA is TGTGCCAGCAGCCACGAAGGCACCGGGGAGTTGTTTTTT.

J is TRBJ1-6 and V is TRBV10-3; no clear D. Between the trimmed V and J ends, which lost 8 bases and 6 bases, there was a span of 14 bases. The CDR3 is 14 residues long. Germline values: CDR1 ENHRY, CDR2 SYGVKD. CDR3 sequence reads: CAIGQATLNSPLHF. Written as DNA, the CDR3 is TGTGCCATCGGGCAGGCAACACTTAATTCACCCCTCCACTTT.

V usage is TRBV9 and J usage is TRBJ1-6; D is perhaps TRBD1 (5 bases). The CDR3 spans 15 residues. The germline CDR1 and CDR2 sequences are SGDLS and YYNGEE. V lost 4 bases to trimming and J lost 10 bases, with 18 bases between them. CDR3 nucleotides: TGTGCCAGCAGCTTGACGACAGAAGGAGAGTCACCCCTCCACTTT. Its translation: CASSLTTEGESPLHF.

The table lists this clonotype with many counts. This chain joins TRBV10-3 and TRBJ1-5, with no clear D. Between the trimmed V and J ends, which lost 3 bases and 11 bases, there was a span of 11 bases. The length of the CDR3 is 12 residues. Germline CDR1 is ENHRY and CDR2 is SYGVKD. For the CDR3, the DNA is TGTGCCATCAGTGAAGAGGGTTTGGCCCAGCATTTT. Residues: CAISEEGLAQHF.

The J gene is TRBJ2-2, the V gene TRBV24-1; D is uncertain. CDR1 is KGHDR and CDR2 is SFDVKD in the germline V gene. The CDR3 loop spans 13 amino acids. Trimming shortened V by 5 bases and J by 1 base, and 4 bases separated the two germline ends. The CDR3 region is CATSVMNTGELFF. The CDR3 DNA reads TGTGCCACCAGTGTTATGAACACCGGGGAGCTGTTTTTT.

This clonotype has more than one count but fewer than ten. The chain employs TRBV3-1 and TRBJ2-4; D is uncertain. Trimming shortened V by 4 bases and J by 7 bases, and 14 bases separated the two germline ends. CDR3 size: 14 residues. Germline V gives CDR1 LGHDT, CDR2 YNNKEL (reference sequence). The CDR3 is CASSPDTAWNIQYF. The CDR3 DNA is TGTGCCAGCAGCCCCGACACGGCGTGGAACATTCAGTACTTC.

This clonotype was seen just once. V and J are TRBV7-6 and TRBJ2-3, with TRBD2 matching over 12 bases. CDR1 is SGHVS, CDR2 FNYEAQ, per germline. J lost 3 bases, V lost 1 base, and 5 bases had no gene match. The CDR3 is made up of 17 amino acids. CDR3 coding DNA: TGTGCCAGCAGCTTAGGACTAGCGGGGGCCATAACAGATACGCAGTATTTT. Translation: CASSLGLAGAITDTQYF.

With regard to this clonotype: This clone may be a read error of a much larger clone one base away. The chain carries TRBV15 and TRBJ1-1; 9 bases align to TRBD1. CDR3 size: 15 residues. V shed 8 bases, J shed 4 bases, and the junction held 11 bases outside the gene matches. Germline values: CDR1 LNHNV, CDR2 YYDKDF (reference sequence). CDR3 in DNA: TGTGCCACCGGATCCACGCGGACAGGGGTCACTGAAGCTTTCTTT. Translated, it gives CATGSTRTGVTEAFF.

A remark on this clonotype: A much larger clone differs by one base, so this may be a read error. As the CDR3 is not closed by the conserved phenylalanine or tryptophan, this likely results from a read error. V gene TRBV6-1 combines with J gene TRBJ2-1; D not certain. The germline CDR1 and CDR2 sequences are MNHNS and SASEGT. Trimming took 2 bases from V and 1 from J, leaving 9 bases between them. The CDR3 sequence is 15 residues long. CDR3 DNA: TGTGCCAGCAGTGAATTGTGGGATTCCTACAATGAGCAGTTCCTC. It encodes CASSELWDSYNEQFL.

This clonotype was found many times. The chain recombines TRBV7-9 with TRBJ2-1; 10 bases are shared with TRBD2. The germline CDR1 and CDR2 sequences are SEHNR and FQNEAQ (reference sequence). The CDR3 runs to 10 residues. After removal of 10 bases from V and 14 bases from J, the junction contained 5 bases not matched to a gene. CDR3 bases: TGTGCCACTAGCGGGAGAATGGAGTTCTTC. Translated: CATSGRMEFF. The whole variable domain, remainder taken from reference TRBV7-9 and TRBJ2-1, is DTGVSQNPRHKITKRGQNVTFRCDPISEHNRLYWYRQTLGQGPEFLTYFQNEAQLEKSRLLSDRFSAERPKGSFSTLEIQRTEQGDSAMYLCATSGRMEFFGPGTRLTVL.

This rearrangement joins TRBV5-4 to TRBJ2-5, with 7 bases fitting TRBD2. In germline, CDR1 is SGHNT, CDR2 YYREEE (reference sequence). V trimming: 2 bases; J trimming: 5 bases; junction bases outside the gene matches: 12. The CDR3 is 16 amino acids. The CDR3: CASSLRSGAVLETQYF. The CDR3 DNA sequence: TGTGCCAGCAGCTTAAGGAGCGGGGCGGTGCTGGAGACCCAGTACTTC.

Only a few counts were recorded for this clonotype. The J gene is TRBJ2-1, the V gene TRBV7-6, with TRBD1 as a possible D gene (5 bases). V was trimmed by 5 bases and J by 5 bases, leaving 10 bases between them. The CDR3 consists of 13 residues. Per germline, CDR1 SGHVS and CDR2 FNYEAQ. The CDR3 DNA is TGTGCCAGCAGCCCGGACACTGACAATGAGCAGTTCTTC. Translation: CASSPDTDNEQFF.

This clonotype was seen repeatedly, ten times or more. This chain connects TRBV27 to TRBJ1-6; D call uncertain. The V gene lost 3 bases and the J gene lost 9 bases, with 15 bases spanning the gap. The germline CDR1 and CDR2 sequences are MNHEY and SMNVEV (reference sequence). This CDR3 is 15 amino acids long. The CDR3 sequence is CASSLRPPSPSPLHF. For the CDR3, the DNA is TGTGCCAGCAGTTTGAGGCCCCCGTCACCTTCACCCCTCCACTTT.

The chain links TRBV10-3 to TRBJ2-2, with a weak D call TRBD1 (6 bases). Germline V gene data show CDR1 as ENHRY and CDR2 as SYGVKD. CDR3 length: 14 amino acids. Trimming took off 2 bases at V and 5 bases at J, with 9 bases between the two ends. Here the CDR3 reads CAISEGTWTGELFF. CDR3 in DNA: TGTGCCATCAGTGAGGGGACATGGACCGGGGAGCTGTTTTTT.

Remarks on this clonotype: An end of the junction differs from the germline gene, which may be a read error. The rearrangement uses TRBV24-1 and TRBJ1-5, with D maybe TRBD1 (5 bases). Germline CDR1 is KGHDR and CDR2 is SFDVKD. The CDR3 is 15 residues long. The CDR3 is CATSDSALGDQPQHF. CDR3 in DNA: TGTGCCACCAGTGATTCGGCCCTAGGGGATCAGCCGCAGCATTTT.

The chain combines TRBV11-3 with TRBJ1-6, with TRBD1 as a possible D gene (5 bases). Trimming left V 5 bases short and J 10 bases short, with 18 bases between. The CDR3 totals 15 residues. CDR1 is SGHNT, CDR2 YENEEA, per germline. CDR3 sequence reads: CASSPGPGVGSPLHF. For the CDR3, the DNA is TGTGCCAGCAGCCCGGGACCGGGCGTTGGCTCACCCCTCCACTTT.

The count of this clonotype is one. This chain links TRBV2 with TRBJ2-7; D remains unclear. Germline CDR1 is SNHLY and CDR2 is FYNNEI. The CDR3 runs 11 residues. The ends were cut back, 4 bases at V and 3 bases at J, with 4 bases in the middle. In nucleotides, the CDR3 is TGTGCCAGCAGTGGTTTCTACGAGCAGTACTTC. It encodes CASSGFYEQYF.